Presented here are 20 T cell receptor beta chains from one specimen sequenced in a study of T-cell reconstitution after alpha-beta-depleted transplantation in children. Unique molecular identifiers were used in preparing the TCRbeta library. TCRdb re-analysed the PCR reads in MiXCR, keeping a single row per CDR3 protein. The sample shows over 100,000 distinct CDR3 sequences, about a tenth of them seen only once. Sequencing used PBMCs, obtained before TCRalphabeta/CD19-depleted stem cell transplant. The receptors originated from a boy between 2 and 15 years old with acute lymphoblastic leukemia, due to receive a stem cell transplant.

This clonotype was seen a few times. This chain uses TRBV7-8 with TRBJ2-1; 8 nucleotides agree with TRBD2. The CDR3 runs to 15 residues. Germline CDR1 and CDR2: SGHVS and FQNEAQ. V lost 5 bases to trimming and J lost 2 bases; unmatched junction nucleotides: 5. CDR3 sequence reads: CASSRGGEAYNEQFF. CDR3 DNA sequence: TGTGCCAGCAGCCGGGGGGGAGAAGCCTACAATGAGCAGTTCTTC.

This clonotype was counted only a few times. The chain links TRBV29-1 to TRBJ2-5, with no clear D. V lost 2 bases to trimming and J lost 4 bases, with 2 bases between them. This CDR3 is built from 10 residues. CDR1 is SQVTM and CDR2 is ANQGSEA in the germline V gene. The DNA of the CDR3 is TGCAGCGTTGAACGAGAGACCCAGTACTTC. This codes for CSVERETQYF. Supplemented by reference TRBV29-1 and TRBJ2-5, the full variable domain reads SAVISQKPSRDICQRGTSLTIQCQVDSQVTMMFWYRQQPGQSLTLIATANQGSEATYESGFVIDKFPISRPNLTFSTLTVSNMSPEDSSIYLCSVERETQYFGPGTRLLVL.

The chain carries TRBV18 and TRBJ1-4; no definite D call. The V end was cut by 6 bases, the J end by 3 bases, with 11 bases between. The CDR3 length is 14 residues. Germline CDR1 reads KGHSH; CDR2 reads LQKENI. The CDR3 region has the DNA TGTGCCAGCTCGTCAGATTCGGCTAATGAAAAACTGTTTTTT. Translating it yields CASSSDSANEKLFF.

The CDR3 bases are TGTGCCAGCAGTTACTCCACAGCTCTAGCCAAAAACATTCAGTACTTC. It specifies CASSYSTALAKNIQYF. V and J are TRBV6-5 and TRBJ2-4; D gene ambiguous. CDR1 and CDR2 (germline): MNHEY, SVGAGI. The CDR3 spans 16 residues. Trimming shortened V by 0 bases and J by 0 bases, and 9 bases separated the two germline ends.

This clonotype was detected a few times. This chain connects TRBV25-1 to TRBJ2-1; D unresolved. The germline V gene encodes CDR1 MGHDK and CDR2 SYGVNS. Trimming removed 4 bases at V and 5 bases at J, with 9 bases between. The CDR3 extends over 13 amino acids. The CDR3 loop reads CASSVLGNNEQFF. CDR3 DNA: TGTGCCAGCAGTGTTCTCGGCAACAATGAGCAGTTCTTC.

This clonotype occurred a few times. This chain joins TRBV19 and TRBJ1-2; possible D gene TRBD1, 6 bases. The CDR3 runs 16 residues. Trimming shortened V by 7 bases and J by 5 bases, and 23 bases separated the two germline ends. Germline assignment: CDR1 LNHDA and CDR2 SQIVND (reference sequence). The CDR3 sequence is CASKKLNRDGGYGYTF. The CDR3 region has the DNA TGTGCCAGTAAAAAACTGAACAGGGATGGAGGATATGGCTACACCTTC.

Many counts were recorded for this clonotype. The chain joins TRBV20-1 to TRBJ2-1, with 8 nucleotides matching TRBD1. Germline CDR1 reads DFQATT; CDR2 reads SNEGSKA (reference sequence). V trimming: 3 bases; J trimming: 7 bases; junction bases outside the gene matches: 8. There are 14 residues in the CDR3. The CDR3 here is CSASHLYRGNEQFF. The CDR3 DNA sequence: TGCAGTGCTAGTCACCTTTACAGGGGGAATGAGCAGTTCTTC.

This clonotype was counted many times. The V and J genes are TRBV12-3 or TRBV12-4 and TRBJ2-2; 11 bases fit TRBD1. Losses at the gene ends were 6 bases for V and 8 bases for J; bases not matched to a gene: 5. This CDR3 is 14 amino acids long. The CDR3 coding sequence is TGTGCCAGCAGCGGGGACAGGGGGAAGGGGGAGCTGTTTTTT. Translation gives CASSGDRGKGELFF.

With regard to this clonotype: An end of the junction differs from the germline gene, which may be a read error. The chain recombines TRBV5-1 with TRBJ2-3, with D unresolved. Germline V CDR1 and CDR2: SGHRS, YFSETQ. This CDR3 spans 14 amino acids. The chain's CDR3 is CSSSAETPTDTQYF. Here the CDR3 DNA reads TGCTCCAGCAGCGCGGAGACGCCCACAGATACGCAGTATTTT.

This clonotype came up many times. The chain is built from TRBV20-1 and TRBJ2-5; D is unresolved. Trimming shortened V by 0 bases and J by 2 bases, and 13 bases separated the two germline ends. Germline V lookup: CDR1 DFQATT, CDR2 SNEGSKA (reference sequence). The CDR3 totals 15 residues. The CDR3 sequence is CSARDQLQLQETQYF. The CDR3 DNA follows: TGCAGTGCTAGAGATCAGTTGCAGCTGCAAGAGACCCAGTACTTC.

This clonotype was observed at least ten times. J is TRBJ2-1 and V is TRBV27; TRBD1 matches at 7 bases. Trimming removed 4 bases from V and 2 bases from J; junction bases left unmatched: 8. In germline, CDR1 is MNHEY, CDR2 SMNVEV (reference sequence). The CDR3 runs 16 residues. In DNA form, the CDR3 reads TGTGCCAGCAGTTCGCCCGACAGGGACCCCTACAATGAGCAGTTCTTC. This gives the protein CASSSPDRDPYNEQFF.

J is TRBJ2-3 and V is TRBV7-6; D is uncertain. The CDR3 spans 13 residues. Germline lookup yields CDR1 SGHVS and CDR2 FNYEAQ. Trimming stripped 5 bases from V and 3 bases from J, with 9 bases between. CDR3 amino acids: CASSRLPTDTQYF. CDR3 sequence (DNA): TGTGCCAGCAGCCGCCTGCCGACAGATACGCAGTATTTT. Filled out from reference TRBV7-6 and TRBJ2-3, the complete variable domain reads GAGVSQSPRYKVTKRGQDVALRCDPISGHVSLYWYRQALGQGPEFLTYFNYEAQQDKSGLPNDRFSAERPEGSISTLTIQRTEQRDSAMYRCASSRLPTDTQYFGPGTRLTVL.

The V gene is TRBV5-8, the J gene TRBJ2-3, with unresolved D. Germline V lookup: CDR1 SGHTS, CDR2 YDEGEE. The CDR3 is 14 amino acids. V was trimmed by 2 bases and J by 0 bases, leaving 7 bases between them. CDR3 sequence: CASSFGKSTDTQYF. CDR3 nucleotide sequence: TGTGCCAGCAGCTTCGGAAAGAGCACAGATACGCAGTATTTT. Looking up the rest from reference TRBV5-8 and TRBJ2-3 gives the full variable domain: EAGVTQSPTHLIKTRGQQATLRCSPISGHTSVYWYQQALGLGLQFLLWYDEGEERNRGNFPPRFSGRQFPNYSSELNVNALELEDSALYLCASSFGKSTDTQYFGPGTRLTVL.

Note on this clonotype: At one end, the junction sequence differs from germline, possibly due to a read error. The chain carries TRBV2 and TRBJ2-2, with D possibly matching TRBD1 (6 bases). The germline CDR1 and CDR2 sequences are SNHLY and FYNNEI. This CDR3 contains 15 residues. CDR3 in DNA: TGTGCCAGCAGTGAAGCGTCAGGGGTAACCGGGGAGCTTTTTTTT. It translates to CASSEASGVTGELFF.

The chain links TRBV7-9 to TRBJ2-5; D gene uncertain. The germline CDR1 and CDR2 sequences are SEHNR and FQNEAQ (reference sequence). The length of the CDR3 is 12 residues. Between the trimmed V and J ends, which lost 3 bases and 6 bases, there was a span of 8 bases. CDR3 bases: TGTGCCAGCAGCTTGGGGATACAGACCCAGTACTTC. Translation: CASSLGIQTQYF.

This clonotype was seen at least ten times. The chain uses TRBV5-1 and TRBJ2-5, with D possibly being TRBD1 or TRBD2 (5 bases each). This CDR3 is 16 amino acids long. Trimming left V 2 bases short and J 1 base short, with 15 bases between. Germline-derived CDR1 and CDR2 are SGHRS and YFSETQ. CDR3 region: CASSFSAGTAQETQYF. The CDR3 bases are TGCGCCAGCAGCTTCTCAGCCGGGACGGCCCAAGAGACCCAGTACTTC.

V usage is TRBV29-1 and J usage is TRBJ2-1; D gene ambiguous. The CDR3 contains 15 residues. Looked up from germline, CDR1 is SQVTM and CDR2 is ANQGSEA. V was shortened by 6 bases and J by 0 bases, with 15 bases between the two germline ends. Written as DNA, the CDR3 is TGCAGCGTCCCAGACCGTGGCAGCTCCTACAATGAGCAGTTCTTC. It translates to CSVPDRGSSYNEQFF.

Many counts were recorded for this clonotype. This chain links TRBV12-3 or TRBV12-4 with TRBJ2-3; 7 bases agree with TRBD1. With V trimmed by 6 bases and J by 2 bases, 8 bases remained unmatched. This CDR3 has 15 amino acids. The CDR3 DNA follows: TGTGCCAGCAGGATGGTACAGGGGAACACAGATACGCAGTATTTT. Its protein product is CASRMVQGNTDTQYF.

Here the CDR3 DNA reads TGTGCCAGCAGTGAATTACCAGGGATGAACACTGAAGCTTTCTTT. Translation gives CASSELPGMNTEAFF. This sequence joins TRBV6-1 and TRBJ1-1; tentatively, D is TRBD1 (5 bases). Germline loops: CDR1 MNHNS, CDR2 SASEGT. V dropped 2 bases and J dropped 0 bases, with 10 bases sitting between them. This CDR3 region has 15 residues.

This clonotype occurred a few times. The rearrangement uses TRBV5-1 and TRBJ2-3; D may be TRBD2 (6 bases). In germline, CDR1 is SGHRS, CDR2 YFSETQ. V gave up 4 bases and J gave up 4 bases, with 13 bases separating them. The CDR3 has 14 residues. CDR3: CASSAKTGADTQYF. The DNA of the CDR3 is TGCGCCAGCAGCGCCAAAACGGGGGCAGATACGCAGTATTTT.